One and the same sample provided the 18 T cell receptor beta chains below, sequenced in a study of cytomegalovirus exposure and HLA in healthy donors. Primers: 60 Vbeta forward and 13 Jbeta reverse. Method: immunoSEQ multiplex PCR; TCRdb's copy keeps in-frame clones and lacks some. The specimen's table records some 110,000 clones. Sequences were obtained from PBMCs. Source of these receptors: a man in his thirties or forties in good health and CMV-seronegative.

The genes are TRBV29-1 and TRBJ1-1, with TRBD1 matching over 9 bases. Germline lookup yields CDR1 SQVTM and CDR2 ANQGSEA. Unmatched junction bases numbered 8, after V lost 6 bases and J lost 3 bases. The CDR3 contains 14 residues. Here the CDR3 reads CSVTGTGLDTEAFF. The CDR3 DNA sequence: TGCAGCGTCACCGGGACAGGGCTTGACACTGAAGCTTTCTTT.

The chain joins TRBV10-3 to TRBJ2-7; TRBD1 matches at 8 bases. The CDR3 has 15 amino acids. Germline values: CDR1 ENHRY, CDR2 SYGVKD. J was trimmed by 3 bases and V by 3 bases; bases with no gene match: 7. CDR3 sequence (DNA): TGTGCCATCAGTGACAGAGACAGGGGACTCTACGAGCAGTACTTC. This gives the protein CAISDRDRGLYEQYF.

The V and J genes are TRBV2 and TRBJ1-1; the match to TRBD1 covers 7 bases. The germline CDR1 and CDR2 sequences are SNHLY and FYNNEI. This CDR3 comprises 14 residues. The V and J ends lost 4 bases and 5 bases, in that order; junction bases with no gene match: 7. The CDR3 DNA sequence: TGTGCCAGCAGTGTAGGGGCAGGGGGGACTGAAGCTTTCTTT. This translates into CASSVGAGGTEAFF. Using reference TRBV2 and TRBJ1-1 for the parts outside the CDR3, the full variable domain is EPEVTQTPSHQVTQMGQEVILRCVPISNHLYFYWYRQILGQKVEFLVSFYNNEISEKSEIFDDQFSVERPDGSNFTLKIRSTKLEDSAMYFCASSVGAGGTEAFFGQGTRLTVV.

The rearrangement joins TRBV11-3 to TRBJ2-1; 7 bases are a match to TRBD1. The germline V gene encodes CDR1 SGHNT and CDR2 YENEEA. The CDR3 runs 16 residues. Losses at the gene ends were 0 bases for V and 6 bases for J; bases not matched to a gene: 8. The CDR3 loop is CASSLDLRGPSNEQFF. The DNA for the CDR3 is TGTGCCAGCAGCTTAGATCTTAGGGGGCCAAGCAATGAGCAGTTCTTC.

The CDR3 protein is CASSWTSGGFQETQYF. The CDR3 DNA sequence: TGTGCCAGCAGTTGGACTAGCGGGGGTTTCCAAGAGACCCAGTACTTC. The chain employs TRBV11-2 and TRBJ2-5, with 13 bases lining up with TRBD2. The J segment lost 1 base and the V segment lost 6 bases, leaving 5 bases of the junction unmatched. Germline V CDR1 and CDR2: SGHAT, FQNNGV. This CDR3 is 16 amino acids long.

The chain recombines TRBV5-4 with TRBJ2-3, with 8 nucleotides matching TRBD2. Germline lookup yields CDR1 SGHNT and CDR2 YYREEE (reference sequence). CDR3 length equals 15 residues. The V and J ends lost 4 bases and 0 bases, in that order; junction bases with no gene match: 4. The CDR3 loop reads CASSPRTSSTDTQYF. The CDR3 region has the DNA TGTGCCAGCAGCCCCCGGACTAGCAGCACAGATACGCAGTATTTT.

The chain joins TRBV7-8 to TRBJ2-3, with TRBD1 matching over 11 bases. There are 16 residues in the CDR3. Trimming took 4 bases from V and 4 from J; bases not matched to a gene: 7. Germline V gene lookup returns CDR1 SGHVS and CDR2 FQNEAQ. The chain's CDR3 is CASSSGQGARADTQYF. The CDR3 DNA follows: TGTGCCAGCAGCTCCGGACAGGGGGCTAGGGCAGATACGCAGTATTTT.

This chain connects TRBV13 to TRBJ1-1; possible D gene TRBD1, 6 bases. With 5 bases removed from V and 10 bases from J, the gap between germline ends came to 17 bases. The CDR3 extends over 13 amino acids. CDR1 is PRHDT, CDR2 FYEKMQ, per germline (reference sequence). The DNA of the CDR3 is TGTGCCAGCAGCATACAGGGCCGGGGAGTAGCTTTCTTT. Translated, it gives CASSIQGRGVAFF.

In regard to this clone: This CDR3 is also generated by other DNA sequences in the sample. The gene calls are TRBV18 and TRBJ2-2; no reliable D call. This CDR3 is 15 amino acids long. Trimming removed 6 bases from V and 1 base from J, with 12 bases in between. Germline assignment: CDR1 KGHSH and CDR2 LQKENI. The CDR3 region has the DNA TGTGCCAGCTCCGCCGGAACGGGGAACACCGGGGAGCTGTTTTTT. Its translation is CASSAGTGNTGELFF.

J is TRBJ1-1 and V is TRBV7-6; D may be TRBD1 (5 bases). Germline CDR1 is SGHVS and CDR2 is FNYEAQ. V lost 1 base to trimming and J lost 1 base, with 10 bases between them. This CDR3 is built from 15 residues. The CDR3 DNA reads as TGTGCCAGCAGCTTAGGACAGTCTACGAACACTGAAGCTTTCTTT. Protein sequence: CASSLGQSTNTEAFF.

V and J are TRBV7-2 and TRBJ2-7, with 10 positions matching TRBD2. Germline V CDR1 and CDR2: SGHTA, FQGNSA. The length of the CDR3 is 17 residues. J was trimmed by 4 bases and V by 5 bases; bases with no gene match: 14. CDR3: CASSKSSGGQKSYEQYF. The CDR3 DNA follows: TGTGCCAGCAGCAAATCTAGCGGGGGACAGAAGTCATACGAGCAGTACTTC. Full variable domain (outside the CDR3, taken from reference TRBV7-2 and TRBJ2-7): GAGVSQSPSNKVTEKGKDVELRCDPISGHTALYWYRQSLGQGLEFLIYFQGNSAPDKSGLPSDRFSAERTGGSVSTLTIQRTQQEDSAVYLCASSKSSGGQKSYEQYFGPGTRLTVT.

This chain connects TRBV29-1 to TRBJ1-2, with TRBD1 identical over 7 bases. The length of the CDR3 is 13 residues. The junction had 10 bases not matched to a gene; V was cut back by 7 bases and J by 5 bases. Germline CDR1 reads SQVTM; CDR2 reads ANQGSEA. CDR3 sequence reads: CSAQTGSGYGYTF. In DNA form, the CDR3 reads TGCAGCGCCCAGACAGGGAGTGGGTATGGCTACACCTTC.

The genes are TRBV14 and TRBJ1-2; maybe TRBD1 (5 bases). CDR1 is SGHDN and CDR2 is FVKESK in the germline V gene. The CDR3 is 13 amino acids. V was shortened by 1 base and J by 6 bases, with 9 bases between the two germline ends. The CDR3 bases are TGTGCCAGCAGCCAAGCGGGGGTTCATGGCTACACCTTC. As protein: CASSQAGVHGYTF.

The chain links TRBV5-1 to TRBJ2-4; a possible D gene is TRBD2 (6 bases). CDR1 SGHRS and CDR2 YFSETQ come from the germline V gene. V dropped 4 bases and J dropped 1 base, with 12 bases sitting between them. The CDR3 has 15 residues. In DNA form, the CDR3 reads TGCGCCAGCAGCCTCCGAGCGGGTGCCAAAAACATTCAGTACTTC. Its protein is CASSLRAGAKNIQYF.

The chain joins TRBV6-5 to TRBJ1-3; D is unresolved. Trimming took off 7 bases at V and 3 bases at J, with 4 bases between the two ends. The length of the CDR3 is 11 residues. Looked up from germline, CDR1 is MNHEY and CDR2 is SVGAGI. The CDR3 loop is CASTNGNTIYF. In DNA, the CDR3 is TGTGCCAGCACCAATGGAAACACCATATATTTT.

The chain uses TRBV18 and TRBJ2-5; 9 nucleotides agree with TRBD1. The CDR3 has 15 residues. From germline, CDR1 is KGHSH and CDR2 LQKENI. V lost 4 bases, J lost 7 bases, and 10 bases stayed unmatched. In DNA form, the CDR3 reads TGTGCCAGCTCACAACTGGGACAGGGAGAGGGGACCCAGTACTTC. It codes for CASSQLGQGEGTQYF.

This rearrangement joins TRBV5-6 to TRBJ2-5; D may be TRBD2 (6 bases). V lost 4 bases to trimming and J lost 1 base, with 17 bases between them. From germline, CDR1 is SGHDT and CDR2 YYEEEE. This CDR3 region has 16 residues. The CDR3 is CASSRLEGSIQETQYF. The CDR3 DNA reads TGTGCCAGCAGCCGCCTGGAGGGCTCCATCCAAGAGACCCAGTACTTC.

The V and J genes are TRBV7-6 and TRBJ1-2; 10 bases map to TRBD1. The V segment lost 5 bases and the J segment 7 bases; nucleotides outside the gene matches: 10. From germline, CDR1 is SGHVS and CDR2 FNYEAQ. This CDR3 is 15 amino acids long. This CDR3 is CASSRGGTGEGGYTF. The CDR3 DNA reads TGTGCCAGCAGCCGAGGAGGGACAGGGGAAGGTGGCTACACCTTC.